This entry lists 6 T cell receptor beta chains sequenced from one sample in a study of CD8+CD57+ T cells in acquired aplastic anemia. Genomic DNA, serving as template, underwent TCR beta VDJ and CDR3 profiling. TCRdb reanalysed the reads using MiXCR and keeps one entry per CDR3 protein. The sample includes roughly 300,000 distinct CDR3 sequences, around 60% seen only once; the top ten take under 8.5%. Sequencing was done on a sample of sorted CD4+, CD8+, or CD8+CD57+ T cells (not recorded which) from PBMCs. The receptors were sampled from a human donor with severe aplastic anemia or a healthy control (not recorded which).

This clonotype has at least ten counts. CDR3 coding DNA: TGTGCCAGCACGGACGGGTGGGGAAACACCATATATTTT. Its translation: CASTDGWGNTIYF. V and J are TRBV6-5 and TRBJ1-3, with D uncertain. This CDR3 contains 13 residues. Germline values: CDR1 MNHEY, CDR2 SVGAGI. V was shortened by 7 bases and J by 4 bases, with 11 bases between the two germline ends.

The V call is TRBV7-6, the J call TRBJ1-2; D remains unclear. CDR1 and CDR2 from the germline V gene are SGHVS and FNYEAQ. V lost 4 bases, J lost 4 bases, and 19 bases lay in between. The CDR3 has 16 amino acids. The CDR3 coding sequence is TGTGCCAGCAGCTCTACCAGGAGCAGCGCAGCCTATGGCTACACCTTC. As protein: CASSSTRSSAAYGYTF.

The chain combines TRBV11-2 with TRBJ2-5, with D possibly matching TRBD1 (5 bases). The V end lost 5 bases, the J end lost 3 bases, and 10 bases lay between the germline ends. This CDR3 is built from 13 residues. Germline-derived CDR1 and CDR2 are SGHAT and FQNNGV. The CDR3 loop is CASSTGGEETQYF. In nucleotides, the CDR3 is TGTGCCAGCAGCACAGGTGGGGAAGAGACCCAGTACTTC.

Details on this clonotype: A much larger clone differs by one base, so this may be a read error. This sequence joins TRBV6-5 and TRBJ2-2, with a weak D call TRBD1 (6 bases). There are 15 residues in the CDR3. The germline V gene has CDR1 MNHEY and CDR2 SVGAGI. V lost 2 bases, J lost 4 bases, and 11 bases lay in between. The CDR3 nucleotides read TGTGCCAGCAGTTACGGGACAACTCTCACCGGGGAGCTGTTTTTT. Amino acid sequence: CASSYGTTLTGELFF.

This clonotype was observed a handful of times. The rearrangement joins TRBV24-1 to TRBJ2-2; TRBD2 is a possible D gene (5 bases). V lost 5 bases, J lost 5 bases, and 11 bases lay in between. The CDR3 length is 14 residues. The V gene's germline CDR1 is KGHDR and CDR2 SFDVKD. The chain's CDR3 is CATSVRTGTGELFF. The CDR3 bases are TGTGCCACCAGTGTCCGGACGGGGACCGGGGAGCTGTTTTTT.

The chain recombines TRBV7-9 with TRBJ1-1; no clear D gene. The CDR3 has 13 amino acids. The germline CDR1 and CDR2 sequences are SEHNR and FQNEAQ (reference sequence). V shed 1 base and J shed 1 base, with 4 bases lying between them. CDR3 in DNA: TGTGCCAGCAGCTTAGTCAAGAACACTGAAGCTTTCTTT. Its protein is CASSLVKNTEAFF.